The 3 T cell receptor beta chains given below trace back to one sample, sequenced in a study of neurological immune-mediated disorders. TCRdb re-analysed the 5' RACE reads in MiXCR, keeping a single row per CDR3 protein. This sample has about 80,000 distinct CDR3 sequences, with 4.5% to 6.5% found just once. The sequencing sample was made of PBMCs. The origin of the receptors is a woman aged 25-40 years with multiple sclerosis.

This clonotype was recorded at least ten times. V usage is TRBV20-1 and J usage is TRBJ2-5; TRBD1 matches at 11 bases. Losses at the gene ends were 5 bases for V and 10 bases for J; bases not matched to a gene: 12. Germline V gives CDR1 DFQATT, CDR2 SNEGSKA (reference sequence). The CDR3 is made up of 14 amino acids. In DNA form, the CDR3 reads TGCAGTGCTGGCCTGGGACAGGGGGAATGGGACCAGTACTTC. Its translation is CSAGLGQGEWDQYF.

This clonotype has a count of ten or more. The CDR3 bases are TGTGCCATCAGTGAGTCGACTAGCGGGTTAAATGAGCAGTTCTTC. Its protein is CAISESTSGLNEQFF. The chain uses TRBV10-3 and TRBJ2-1; 10 bases map to TRBD2. Germline CDR1 reads ENHRY; CDR2 reads SYGVKD. J lost 7 bases, V lost 0 bases, and 3 bases had no gene match. The CDR3 loop spans 15 amino acids.

This clonotype was detected many times. The J gene is TRBJ1-4, the V gene TRBV12-3 or TRBV12-4, with a weak D call TRBD1 (5 bases). Trimming shortened V by 8 bases and J by 2 bases, and 12 bases separated the two germline ends. The CDR3 has 14 amino acids. In DNA form, the CDR3 reads TGTGCCAGCGGACCCCAGGGTACTAATGAAAAACTGTTTTTT. It yields the protein CASGPQGTNEKLFF.